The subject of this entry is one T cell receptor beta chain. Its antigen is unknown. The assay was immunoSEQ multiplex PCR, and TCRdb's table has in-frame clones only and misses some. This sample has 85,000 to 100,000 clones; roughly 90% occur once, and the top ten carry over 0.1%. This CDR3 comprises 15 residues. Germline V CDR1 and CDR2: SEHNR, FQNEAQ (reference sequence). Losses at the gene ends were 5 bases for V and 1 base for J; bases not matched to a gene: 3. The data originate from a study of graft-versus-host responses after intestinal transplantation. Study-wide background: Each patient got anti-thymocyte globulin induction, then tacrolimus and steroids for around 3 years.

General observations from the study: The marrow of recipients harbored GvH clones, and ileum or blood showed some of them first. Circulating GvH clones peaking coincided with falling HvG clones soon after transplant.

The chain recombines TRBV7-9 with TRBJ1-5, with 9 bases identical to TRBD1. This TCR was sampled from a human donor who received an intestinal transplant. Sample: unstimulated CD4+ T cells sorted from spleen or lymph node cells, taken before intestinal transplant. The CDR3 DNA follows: TGTGCCAGCAGCCAGGGACAGGGAAGCAATCAGCCCCAGCATTTT. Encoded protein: CASSQGQGSNQPQHF.